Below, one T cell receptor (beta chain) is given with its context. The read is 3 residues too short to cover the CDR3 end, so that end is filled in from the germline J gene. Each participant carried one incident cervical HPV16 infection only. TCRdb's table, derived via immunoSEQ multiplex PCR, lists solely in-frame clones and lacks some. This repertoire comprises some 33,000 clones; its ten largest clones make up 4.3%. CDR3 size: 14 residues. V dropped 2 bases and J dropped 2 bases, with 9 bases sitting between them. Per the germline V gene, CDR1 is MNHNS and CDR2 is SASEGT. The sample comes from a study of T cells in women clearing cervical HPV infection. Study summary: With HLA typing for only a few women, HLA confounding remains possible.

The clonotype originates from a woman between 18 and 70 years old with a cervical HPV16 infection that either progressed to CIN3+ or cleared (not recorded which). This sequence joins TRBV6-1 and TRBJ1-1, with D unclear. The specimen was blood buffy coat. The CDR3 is CASSEPGFNTEAFF. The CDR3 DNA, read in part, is TGTGCCAGCAGTGAACCGGGTTTTAACACTGAA.